This T cell receptor beta chain was identified in a study of T cells after yellow fever vaccination. Study-level background: Low-cell-number fractions were prepared with SMART-Seq v4 Ultra Low Input.

General study findings and limits: Overlap between CD4 and CD8 compartments was detected for a small share of clonotypes. A faster peak, day 5 versus 15, was reached by the weaker secondary response.

TCRdb reprocessed the 5' RACE reads with MiXCR, giving one entry per CDR3 protein. Here the sample spans a few hundred thousand distinct CDR3 sequences, 7% to 9% being singletons. This clonotype was counted at least ten times. Its target is unknown. V was pared by 5 bases and J by 4 bases, with 14 bases between. The CDR3 sequence is 14 residues long. The V call is TRBV12-3 or TRBV12-4, the J call TRBJ1-1, with no clear D. The source of this sequence is a young man who received the YFV17D yellow fever vaccine. The starting material was PBMCs, obtained approximately 40 days after the first yellow fever vaccination. The CDR3 sequence is CASSRGTGGTEAFF. DNA of the CDR3: TGTGCCAGCAGTCGGGGTACGGGCGGCACTGAAGCTTTCTTT.